The entry below gives a single TCR beta chain sequence along with its context. Libraries were prepared by immunoSEQ multiplex PCR; TCRdb keeps only in-frame clonotypes and omits some of them. This repertoire shows some 150,000 clones, roughly 74% found once; its top ten account for approximately 15%. The sample comes from a study of blood T cell repertoires in COVID-19. Looked up from germline, CDR1 is KGHSH and CDR2 is LQKENI. Between the trimmed V and J ends, which lost 2 bases and 5 bases, there was a span of 12 bases. The CDR3 consists of 14 residues. The sequenced material came from peripheral blood. V gene TRBV18 combines with J gene TRBJ1-1; D perhaps matches TRBD1 (5 bases). The clonotype comes from a woman older than 75 with acute or convalescent COVID-19. The CDR3 loop is CASSPGRAGTEAFF. For the CDR3, the DNA is TGTGCCAGCTCACCAGGCAGGGCTGGTACTGAAGCTTTCTTT.